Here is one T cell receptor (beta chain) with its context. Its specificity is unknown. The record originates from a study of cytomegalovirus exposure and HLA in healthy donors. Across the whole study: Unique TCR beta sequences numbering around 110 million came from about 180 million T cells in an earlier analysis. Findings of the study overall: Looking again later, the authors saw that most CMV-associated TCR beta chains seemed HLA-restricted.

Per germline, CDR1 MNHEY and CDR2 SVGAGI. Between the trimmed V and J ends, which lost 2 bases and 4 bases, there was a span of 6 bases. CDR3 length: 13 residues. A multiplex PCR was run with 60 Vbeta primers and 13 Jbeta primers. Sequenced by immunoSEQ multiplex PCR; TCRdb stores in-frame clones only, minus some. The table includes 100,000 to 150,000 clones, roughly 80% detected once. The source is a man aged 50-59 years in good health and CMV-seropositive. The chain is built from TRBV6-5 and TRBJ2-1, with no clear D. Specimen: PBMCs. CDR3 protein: CASSYGQYNEQFF. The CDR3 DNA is TGTGCCAGCAGTTACGGCCAGTACAATGAGCAGTTCTTC.